Below, 25 T cell receptor beta chains from the same sample are listed, as sequenced in a study of identical twins. Each CDR3 protein is one row after TCRdb ran MiXCR on the 5' RACE reads. The sample shows a few hundred thousand distinct CDR3 sequences, 18% of them seen only once. The sequencing input was naive T cells sorted from blood. The receptors come from a man between 45 and 60 years old in good health.

The chain combines TRBV5-1 with TRBJ1-5; D call uncertain. The CDR3 runs to 14 residues. Per the germline V gene, CDR1 is SGHRS and CDR2 is YFSETQ. Between the trimmed V and J ends, which lost 0 bases and 1 base, there was a span of 5 bases. The CDR3 DNA reads as TGCGCCAGCAGCTTGGCGCCGAGCAATCAGCCCCAGCATTTT. As protein: CASSLAPSNQPQHF. The complete variable domain, with remaining parts taken from reference TRBV5-1 and TRBJ1-5, reads KAGVTQTPRYLIKTRGQQVTLSCSPISGHRSVSWYQQTPGQGLQFLFEYFSETQRNKGNFPGRFSGRQFSNSRSEMNVSTLELGDSALYLCASSLAPSNQPQHFGDGTRLSIL.

This clonotype was detected only once. The genes are TRBV29-1 and TRBJ2-3; TRBD1 or TRBD2 may be the D gene (5 bases each). CDR1 SQVTM and CDR2 ANQGSEA come from the germline V gene. This CDR3 region has 12 residues. Deletions cut 3 bases from V and 8 bases from J, with 12 bases between. CDR3 in DNA: TGCAGCGTTGAGAGAGGGGTTGGTACGCAGTATTTT. Its protein product is CSVERGVGTQYF.

The CDR3 region has the DNA TGTGCCAGCAGTTTATCGTCCTCGGGGTACAATGAGCAGTTCTTC. Protein product: CASSLSSSGYNEQFF. The genes are TRBV12-3 or TRBV12-4 and TRBJ2-1, with D maybe TRBD2 (5 bases). The V and J ends lost 2 bases and 4 bases respectively, with 12 bases between them. The CDR3 has 15 amino acids.

The rearrangement uses TRBV28 and TRBJ2-7; 9 bases are a match to TRBD1. The junction had 15 bases not matched to a gene; V was cut back by 6 bases and J by 0 bases. Looked up from germline, CDR1 is MDHEN and CDR2 is SYDVKM. The CDR3 consists of 18 residues. This CDR3 is CASRAGTGYGSGSYEQYF. The CDR3 DNA is TGTGCCAGCAGGGCCGGGACAGGGTACGGGAGTGGCTCCTACGAGCAGTACTTC.

The chain joins TRBV11-2 to TRBJ2-3; D gene uncertain. V gave up 5 bases and J gave up 3 bases, with 12 bases separating them. Germline loops: CDR1 SGHAT, CDR2 FQNNGV. The CDR3 is 14 residues long. CDR3 region: CASSATGGTDTQYF. Here the CDR3 DNA reads TGTGCCAGCAGCGCTACGGGCGGTACAGATACGCAGTATTTT.

V gene TRBV29-1 combines with J gene TRBJ2-2, with no clear D. This CDR3 is built from 11 residues. V lost 6 bases to trimming and J lost 5 bases, with 7 bases between them. Germline V gives CDR1 SQVTM, CDR2 ANQGSEA. CDR3 sequence (DNA): TGCAGCGTACCGGAAACCGGGGAGCTGTTTTTT. It translates to CSVPETGELFF.

The gene calls are TRBV21-1 and TRBJ2-5. TRBV21-1 is an annotated pseudogene. This CDR3 comprises 12 residues. The CDR3 DNA sequence: TGTGCCAGCAGCAAAGCGGGGGAGACCCAGTACTTC. Translation: CASSKAGETQYF.

This clonotype was recorded at least ten times. For the CDR3, the DNA is TGCGCCAGCAGCTTTGTAGGGTTAAACGAAAAACTGTTTTTT. This codes for CASSFVGLNEKLFF. The J gene is TRBJ1-4, the V gene TRBV5-1; D is ambiguous. Trimming took 2 bases from V and 8 from J, leaving 13 bases between them. Per germline, CDR1 SGHRS and CDR2 YFSETQ. The CDR3 length is 14 residues.

This sequence joins TRBV18 and TRBJ2-3; 7 nucleotides align to TRBD1. Per germline, CDR1 KGHSH and CDR2 LQKENI. V lost 6 bases to trimming and J lost 2 bases; unmatched junction nucleotides: 5. The CDR3 spans 14 residues. CDR3 amino acids: CASSPGQHTDTQYF. DNA of the CDR3: TGTGCCAGCTCCCCGGGACAGCACACAGATACGCAGTATTTT.

This clonotype came up a few times. The gene calls are TRBV20-1 and TRBJ2-7; 7 bases align to TRBD1. The CDR3 is made up of 16 amino acids. CDR1 and CDR2 (germline): DFQATT, SNEGSKA (reference sequence). Germline trimming cut 0 bases from V and 2 bases from J; bases unmatched to any gene: 10. The CDR3 loop reads CSARDDFGDRAYEQYF. In nucleotides, the CDR3 is TGCAGTGCTAGAGATGACTTTGGAGACAGGGCCTACGAGCAGTACTTC.

This clonotype was seen ten or more times. This rearrangement joins TRBV5-1 to TRBJ2-5, with 7 bases that match TRBD2. Trimming took 4 bases from V and 5 from J; bases not matched to a gene: 8. The germline V gene encodes CDR1 SGHRS and CDR2 YFSETQ. CDR3 size: 14 residues. For the CDR3, the DNA is TGCGCCAGCAGCCCCGGGGAGGGCAGGGAGACCCAGTACTTC. Protein: CASSPGEGRETQYF.

The chain joins TRBV3-1 to TRBJ2-7; 7 nucleotides line up with TRBD1. The trim removed 4 bases at V and 3 bases at J, leaving 9 bases unmatched. The CDR3 length is 15 residues. Germline CDR1 reads LGHDT; CDR2 reads YNNKEL (reference sequence). The CDR3 here is CASSLSPGQNYEQYF. CDR3 DNA sequence: TGTGCCAGCAGCCTTAGTCCGGGACAGAACTACGAGCAGTACTTC.

The gene calls are TRBV12-3 or TRBV12-4 and TRBJ1-6; D call uncertain. Trimming pared 5 bases from V and 10 bases from J, leaving 12 bases between. The CDR3 totals 13 residues. CDR3: CASSTIRASPLHF. CDR3 DNA: TGTGCCAGCAGTACTATAAGGGCCTCACCCCTCCACTTT.

This chain links TRBV4-3 with TRBJ2-2; 9 bases agree with TRBD1. The CDR3 runs to 16 residues. With 3 bases clipped from V and 4 bases from J, the junction kept 6 bases outside the gene matches. In germline, CDR1 is LGHNA, CDR2 YSLEER. The CDR3 protein is CASSHGGQGRTGELFF. As DNA, the CDR3 is TGCGCCAGCAGCCATGGGGGACAGGGACGCACCGGGGAGCTGTTTTTT.

This clonotype was seen more than once but under ten times. This may come from a read error, since a much larger clone is one base off. This chain joins TRBV6-1 and TRBJ1-5; D is uncertain. The V gene's germline CDR1 is MNHNS and CDR2 SASEGT. CDR3 size: 14 residues. Trimming removed 6 bases at V and 3 bases at J, with 12 bases between. The CDR3 loop is CASRLDGANQPQHF. CDR3 bases: TGTGCCAGCAGGTTGGACGGTGCCAATCAGCCCCAGCATTTT.

The rearrangement uses TRBV23-1 and TRBJ2-7, with D tentatively TRBD1 (6 bases). TRBV23-1 is an ORF, and what it does is uncertain. The CDR3 has 15 amino acids. The germline V and J ends were trimmed by 6 bases and 3 bases, with 18 bases remaining between them. In nucleotides, the CDR3 is TGCGCCAGCAGGAACAGGGTTTGCGGCTACTACGAGCAGTACTTC. Translation gives CASRNRVCGYYEQYF.

This clonotype was picked up a small number of times. The chain links TRBV4-3 to TRBJ2-3, with D possibly matching TRBD1 (6 bases). Trimming stripped 4 bases from V and 2 bases from J, with 19 bases between. Germline lookup yields CDR1 LGHNA and CDR2 YSLEER. This CDR3 spans 17 amino acids. CDR3 DNA sequence: TGCGCCAGCAGCCCGGCTAACAGGGCCGGGAACACAGATACGCAGTATTTT. It specifies CASSPANRAGNTDTQYF.

This clonotype was observed many times. This sequence joins TRBV27 and TRBJ2-1, with 8 bases identical to TRBD2. The CDR3 covers 15 residues. CDR1 and CDR2 (germline): MNHEY, SMNVEV (reference sequence). J gave up 0 bases and V 6 bases, and 4 bases lay outside the gene matches. The CDR3 loop is CASRERELSYNEQFF. CDR3 nucleotide sequence: TGTGCCAGCAGGGAGCGGGAGCTCTCCTACAATGAGCAGTTCTTC.

This clonotype came up once. A much more abundant neighbour one base away suggests this may be a read error. V usage is TRBV19 and J usage is TRBJ2-3, with 9 bases lining up with TRBD1. The CDR3 spans 13 residues. The germline V gene has CDR1 LNHDA and CDR2 SQIVND (reference sequence). For the CDR3, the DNA is TGTGCCAGTAGGACAACAGGGGGCTGGACGCAGTGTTTT. As protein: CASRTTGGWTQCF.

This clonotype was observed many times. The chain joins TRBV4-3 to TRBJ2-1, with 10 bases matching TRBD1. CDR1 and CDR2 from the germline V gene are LGHNA and YSLEER. V lost 0 bases, J lost 8 bases, and 7 bases stayed unmatched. The CDR3 runs to 16 residues. CDR3 protein: CASSQDDRGLGDEQFF. CDR3 coding DNA: TGCGCCAGCAGCCAAGATGACAGGGGGCTTGGGGATGAGCAGTTCTTC.

This clonotype occurred many times. This chain joins TRBV6-5 and TRBJ2-7; no firm D call. This CDR3 is built from 12 residues. Trimming cost V 0 bases and J 7 bases, with 7 bases left between them. Germline V gene sequence: CDR1 MNHEY, CDR2 SVGAGI. CDR3 amino acids: CASSYSGREQYF. DNA for the CDR3: TGTGCCAGCAGTTACTCTGGCAGAGAGCAGTACTTC.

This clonotype was detected ten times or more. The chain has TRBV20-1 and TRBJ2-3; 9 nucleotides line up with TRBD2. V lost 3 bases, J lost 6 bases, and 7 bases stayed unmatched. The length of the CDR3 is 14 residues. Germline V gives CDR1 DFQATT, CDR2 SNEGSKA (reference sequence). CDR3 coding DNA: TGCAGTGCTAGTGCGGGGGGGGACCTGGATACGCAGTATTTT. Encoded protein: CSASAGGDLDTQYF.

The table lists this clonotype with a few counts. This chain connects TRBV9 to TRBJ2-2; D uncertain. The germline V gene encodes CDR1 SGDLS and CDR2 YYNGEE. Trimming pared 4 bases from V and 6 bases from J, leaving 10 bases between. The CDR3 spans 13 residues. In DNA, the CDR3 is TGTGCCAGCAGCTCGTCTGGGTCCGGGGAGCTGTTTTTT. Translating it yields CASSSSGSGELFF.

This clonotype occurred a few times. The chain joins TRBV6-1 to TRBJ2-7, with 9 bases that match TRBD1. The CDR3 length is 13 residues. The trim removed 10 bases at V and 6 bases at J, leaving 10 bases unmatched. CDR1 and CDR2 from the germline V gene are MNHNS and SASEGT. The CDR3 protein is CATNRDRVSEQYF. CDR3 DNA sequence: TGTGCCACCAACCGGGACAGGGTGAGCGAGCAGTACTTC.

This clonotype was seen at least ten times. This rearrangement joins TRBV6-5 to TRBJ1-1; D possibly corresponds to TRBD1 (5 bases). The CDR3 is 14 residues long. The germline V and J ends were trimmed by 4 bases and 5 bases, with 14 bases remaining between them. The V gene's germline CDR1 is MNHEY and CDR2 SVGAGI. The CDR3 DNA is TGTGCCAGCAGTTCCCCGGGGGTGGGGACTGAAGCTTTCTTT. This sequence encodes CASSSPGVGTEAFF.